What follows are 20 T cell receptor beta chains derived from one specimen sequenced in a study of cytomegalovirus exposure and HLA in healthy donors. In the PCR, 60 Vbeta and 13 Jbeta primers were used. Sequenced by immunoSEQ multiplex PCR; TCRdb stores in-frame clones only, minus some. The table includes 100,000 to 150,000 clones, about 76% detected once. The sequenced sample was PBMCs. The receptor source for this set is a woman aged 55-75 years in good health and CMV-seropositive.

The chain recombines TRBV4-2 with TRBJ2-7; 7 nucleotides line up with TRBD1. This CDR3 is 14 amino acids long. CDR1 and CDR2 from the germline V gene are LGHNA and YNFKEQ. Trimming cost V 5 bases and J 2 bases; bases outside gene matches: 6. CDR3 sequence reads: CASSYTGDAYEQYF. As DNA, the CDR3 is TGTGCCAGCAGCTATACAGGGGATGCCTACGAGCAGTACTTC.

V and J are TRBV4-3 and TRBJ2-5, with 10 bases aligning to TRBD2. The CDR3 runs to 16 residues. After removal of 1 base from V and 6 bases from J, the junction contained 8 bases not matched to a gene. Germline V gene sequence: CDR1 LGHNA, CDR2 YSLEER. CDR3 amino acids: CASSQVSSGRSKTQYF. The CDR3 nucleotides are TGCGCCAGCAGCCAAGTATCTAGCGGGAGAAGTAAGACCCAGTACTTC.

The chain is built from TRBV2 and TRBJ1-1, with 9 bases aligning to TRBD1. Per the germline V gene, CDR1 is SNHLY and CDR2 is FYNNEI. V shed 3 bases and J 1 base; nucleotides not matched to a gene: 6. CDR3 size: 16 residues. The CDR3 is CASSDGTGIWNTEAFF. DNA of the CDR3: TGTGCCAGCAGTGACGGGACAGGGATTTGGAACACTGAAGCTTTCTTT.

V gene TRBV29-1 combines with J gene TRBJ1-2; 7 nucleotides line up with TRBD1. There are 16 residues in the CDR3. In germline, CDR1 is SQVTM, CDR2 ANQGSEA. J lost 7 bases, V lost 1 base, and 15 bases had no gene match. The CDR3 region is CSVEAGRGTGSSGYTF. The CDR3 DNA reads TGCAGCGTTGAAGCGGGCAGGGGGACTGGGAGCTCTGGCTACACCTTC.

V gene TRBV14 combines with J gene TRBJ1-1, with D possibly TRBD1 on 5 matching bases. This CDR3 has 13 residues. The germline V gene encodes CDR1 SGHDN and CDR2 FVKESK. Trimming shortened V by 5 bases and J by 1 base, and 8 bases separated the two germline ends. The CDR3 region is CASSTDRNTEAFF. CDR3 coding DNA: TGTGCCAGCAGCACAGACAGGAACACTGAAGCTTTCTTT.

This sequence joins TRBV7-7 and TRBJ2-7, with D perhaps matching TRBD2 (5 bases). V lost 1 base and J 9 bases, leaving 13 bases between the germline ends. Germline V CDR1 and CDR2: SSHAT, FNYEAQ (reference sequence). CDR3 length equals 13 residues. The CDR3 DNA follows: TGTGCCAGCAGCTTAGATCGGGGTACGGCGCAGTACTTC. It yields the protein CASSLDRGTAQYF.

The genes are TRBV10-2 and TRBJ2-4, with 10 nucleotides matching TRBD2. V shed 10 bases and J 7 bases; nucleotides not matched to a gene: 7. In germline, CDR1 is WSHSY, CDR2 SAAADI. The CDR3 is 13 amino acids. The CDR3 nucleotides read TGCGCCATCTACAGCGGGAGGGAGAACATTCAGTACTTC. The encoded protein is CAIYSGRENIQYF.

A single count supports this clone. The chain links TRBV7-2 to TRBJ2-3; the match to TRBD1 covers 8 bases. Losses at the gene ends were 5 bases for V and 1 base for J; bases not matched to a gene: 5. The CDR3 has 15 residues. In germline, CDR1 is SGHTA, CDR2 FQGNSA. The CDR3 spells CASSLQGGGTDTQYF. CDR3 coding DNA: TGTGCCAGCAGCCTACAGGGGGGAGGCACAGATACGCAGTATTTT.

The V call is TRBV5-4, the J call TRBJ2-7; TRBD2 matches at 7 bases. Germline CDR1 is SGHNT and CDR2 is YYREEE (reference sequence). Germline trimming cut 2 bases from V and 1 base from J; bases unmatched to any gene: 6. The CDR3 spans 15 residues. The DNA of the CDR3 is TGTGCCAGCAGCTTAAGCGGGGTAGGATCCTACGAGCAGTACTTC. This sequence encodes CASSLSGVGSYEQYF.

The V gene is TRBV4-1, the J gene TRBJ1-1; 10 nucleotides align to TRBD1. Looked up from germline, CDR1 is MGHRA and CDR2 is YSYEKL. There are 14 residues in the CDR3. Trimming removed 5 bases from V and 5 bases from J; junction bases left unmatched: 5. CDR3 residues: CASSMTGGNTEAFF. The CDR3 DNA follows: TGCGCCAGCAGCATGACAGGGGGCAATACTGAAGCTTTCTTT.

CDR3 nucleotides: TGTGCCAGCAGCTTAGCGGGCGGAGGGGCCTACGAGCAGTACTTC. Its translation: CASSLAGGGAYEQYF. The J gene is TRBJ2-7, the V gene TRBV7-3, with a possible D match to TRBD2 (6 bases). Trimming shortened V by 2 bases and J by 2 bases, and 13 bases separated the two germline ends. The CDR3 runs 15 residues. Germline lookup yields CDR1 SGHTA and CDR2 FQGTGA.

The count of this clone is one. This CDR3 is CASSPRVDAQTGYTF. The CDR3 DNA sequence: TGTGCCAGCAGCCCACGGGTTGACGCCCAAACGGGCTACACCTTC. The V and J genes are TRBV11-1 and TRBJ1-2; D is unclear. CDR1 SGHAT and CDR2 FQDESV come from the germline V gene (reference sequence). This CDR3 contains 15 residues. The V gene lost 5 bases and the J gene lost 8 bases, with 21 bases spanning the gap.

The chain carries TRBV28 and TRBJ1-2; weak D call: TRBD1 (5 bases). The CDR3 extends over 14 amino acids. Trimming shortened V by 7 bases and J by 5 bases, and 17 bases separated the two germline ends. Germline loops: CDR1 MDHEN, CDR2 SYDVKM. CDR3 bases: TGTGCCAGCAAGGCCAGGGCTTCCCGATATGGCTACACCTTC. Translated, it gives CASKARASRYGYTF.

The rearrangement uses TRBV2 and TRBJ2-1; 10 bases align to TRBD2. Germline V gene data show CDR1 as SNHLY and CDR2 as FYNNEI. V was pared by 1 base and J by 4 bases, with 7 bases of the junction left unmatched. The length of the CDR3 is 17 residues. The CDR3, as DNA: TGTGCCAGCAGTGAAGTTTGGAGCGGGAGGGATTACAATGAGCAGTTCTTC. Protein sequence: CASSEVWSGRDYNEQFF. Full variable domain (rest looked up from reference TRBV2 and TRBJ2-1): EPEVTQTPSHQVTQMGQEVILRCVPISNHLYFYWYRQILGQKVEFLVSFYNNEISEKSEIFDDQFSVERPDGSNFTLKIRSTKLEDSAMYFCASSEVWSGRDYNEQFFGPGTRLTVL.

This clone has a handful of counts. V is TRBV30 and J is TRBJ1-2, with 7 bases matching TRBD1. The J segment lost 4 bases and the V segment lost 5 bases, leaving 4 bases of the junction unmatched. Germline CDR1 reads GTSNPN; CDR2 reads SVGIG (reference sequence). The CDR3 contains 12 residues. CDR3 DNA: TGTGCCTGGTCGACAGGGCCCTATGGCTACACCTTC. This codes for CAWSTGPYGYTF.

This sequence joins TRBV7-9 and TRBJ2-1, with 13 positions matching TRBD2. This CDR3 is 17 amino acids long. In germline, CDR1 is SEHNR, CDR2 FQNEAQ (reference sequence). V lost 6 bases to trimming and J lost 1 base; unmatched junction nucleotides: 6. CDR3: CASRRTSGSPSYNEQFF. CDR3 DNA sequence: TGTGCCAGCAGGAGGACTAGCGGGAGTCCGTCCTACAATGAGCAGTTCTTC. Together with reference TRBV7-9 and TRBJ2-1, the CDR3 gives the full variable domain: DTGVSQNPRHKITKRGQNVTFRCDPISEHNRLYWYRQTLGQGPEFLTYFQNEAQLEKSRLLSDRFSAERPKGSFSTLEIQRTEQGDSAMYLCASRRTSGSPSYNEQFFGPGTRLTVL.

The genes are TRBV18 and TRBJ2-7; TRBD2 agrees at 13 bases. After removal of 4 bases from V and 0 bases from J, the junction contained 0 bases not matched to a gene. This CDR3 contains 15 residues. Germline values: CDR1 KGHSH, CDR2 LQKENI. The CDR3 reads CASSRTSGGSYEQYF. CDR3 sequence (DNA): TGTGCCAGCTCACGGACTAGCGGGGGCTCCTACGAGCAGTACTTC.

The CDR3 sequence is CASSLARRETQYF. CDR3 in DNA: TGTGCCAGCAGCTTAGCAAGGCGGGAGACCCAGTACTTC. The chain couples TRBV7-2 to TRBJ2-5; D is ambiguous. The CDR3 spans 13 residues. CDR1 and CDR2 (germline): SGHTA, FQGNSA. V was clipped by 0 bases and J by 5 bases, with 7 bases between them. The full variable domain, completed using reference TRBV7-2 and TRBJ2-5, is GAGVSQSPSNKVTEKGKDVELRCDPISGHTALYWYRQSLGQGLEFLIYFQGNSAPDKSGLPSDRFSAERTGGSVSTLTIQRTQQEDSAVYLCASSLARRETQYFGPGTRLLVL.

The chain recombines TRBV7-3 with TRBJ2-1; 8 bases map to TRBD1. V lost 1 base to trimming and J lost 6 bases; unmatched junction nucleotides: 2. CDR1 is SGHTA and CDR2 is FQGTGA in the germline V gene. The CDR3 has 14 amino acids. The CDR3: CASSLNTGGNEQFF. For the CDR3, the DNA is TGTGCCAGCAGCTTAAATACAGGGGGCAATGAGCAGTTCTTC.

This clone was detected once. This chain joins TRBV9 and TRBJ2-7, with D unresolved. Trimming cost V 4 bases and J 0 bases, with 14 bases left between them. The germline V gene encodes CDR1 SGDLS and CDR2 YYNGEE. The CDR3 length is 15 residues. The CDR3 region has the DNA TGTGCCAGCAGCCCCTTTCCCGAGAGCTCCTACGAGCAGTACTTC. Protein: CASSPFPESSYEQYF.